This T cell receptor beta chain was recorded in a study of blood T cell repertoires in COVID-19. Overall study: The samples span acute and convalescent COVID-19 from the United States, Italy and Spain. PBMCs, B-cell-depleted T cells, or T cells provided the cDNA or gDNA that made up the material.

The ends lost 8 bases at V and 7 bases at J; junction bases unmatched: 11. The CDR3 is 13 residues long. In the original analysis: How many nucleated cells were present was estimated from reference gene primer amplification. Assay used: immunoSEQ multiplex PCR; TCRdb lists only in-frame clones, some missing. V, J and clone size reflect that table, while D and trimming were determined from the DNA. The sample holds approximately 200,000 clones, 88% seen once. The chain joins TRBV12-3 or TRBV12-4 to TRBJ2-7; 7 nucleotides line up with TRBD1. The clonotype originates from a woman in her thirties with acute or convalescent COVID-19. Specimen: peripheral blood. The CDR3 here is CASLTGLVEEQYF. The CDR3 DNA reads as TGTGCCAGCTTGACAGGGTTGGTCGAAGAGCAGTACTTC.